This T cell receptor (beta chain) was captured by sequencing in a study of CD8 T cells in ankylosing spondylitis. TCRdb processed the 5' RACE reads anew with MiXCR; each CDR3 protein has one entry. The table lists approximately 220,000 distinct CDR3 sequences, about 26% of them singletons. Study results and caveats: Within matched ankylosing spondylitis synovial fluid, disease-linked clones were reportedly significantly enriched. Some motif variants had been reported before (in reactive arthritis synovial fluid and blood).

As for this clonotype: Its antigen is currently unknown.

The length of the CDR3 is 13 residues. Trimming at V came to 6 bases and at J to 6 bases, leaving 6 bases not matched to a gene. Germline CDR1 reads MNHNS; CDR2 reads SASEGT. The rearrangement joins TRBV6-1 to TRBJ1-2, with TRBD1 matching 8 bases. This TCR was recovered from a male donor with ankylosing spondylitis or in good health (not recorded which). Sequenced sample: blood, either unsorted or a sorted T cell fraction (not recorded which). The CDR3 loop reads CASSRTGLDGYTF. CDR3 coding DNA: TGTGCCAGCAGCAGGACAGGGTTGGATGGCTACACCTTC.